These 10 T cell receptor beta chains share one sample of origin, sequenced in a study of cytomegalovirus exposure and HLA in healthy donors. The PCR contained 60 Vbeta and 13 Jbeta primers. TCRdb's table, derived via immunoSEQ multiplex PCR, lists solely in-frame clones and lacks some. The data contain some 190,000 clones, 85% of them singletons. The sample comprised PBMCs. These receptors were collected from a boy between 2 and 10 years old in good health and CMV-seronegative.

The chain joins TRBV5-1 to TRBJ2-3; D may be TRBD2 (6 bases). The CDR3 is 13 residues long. The ends were cut back, 6 bases at V and 5 bases at J, with 13 bases in the middle. Looked up from germline, CDR1 is SGHRS and CDR2 is YFSETQ. CDR3 amino acids: CASKATGGDTQYF. DNA of the CDR3: TGCGCCAGCAAAGCGACCGGGGGAGATACGCAGTATTTT.

This clone has just a few counts. The genes are TRBV15 and TRBJ2-7, with D possibly being TRBD1 (6 bases). V shed 1 base and J shed 1 base, with 14 bases lying between them. The CDR3 covers 16 residues. The V gene's germline CDR1 is LNHNV and CDR2 YYDKDF (reference sequence). The CDR3 DNA reads TGTGCCACCAGCAGAGGAACAGGGAAGGGGTCCTACGAGCAGTACTTC. Its protein is CATSRGTGKGSYEQYF.

The chain carries TRBV7-9 and TRBJ1-2, with D unclear. Germline CDR1 is SEHNR and CDR2 is FQNEAQ (reference sequence). The ends were cut back, 4 bases at V and 6 bases at J, with 15 bases in the middle. The CDR3 has 14 residues. Here the CDR3 reads CASSSSESGDGYTF. As DNA, the CDR3 is TGTGCCAGCAGCTCGTCGGAATCCGGGGATGGCTACACCTTC.

The chain employs TRBV4-2 and TRBJ1-5; 9 nucleotides agree with TRBD1. Germline-derived CDR1 and CDR2 are LGHNA and YNFKEQ. The V and J ends lost 1 base and 0 bases, in that order; junction bases with no gene match: 7. The CDR3 totals 18 residues. CDR3 region: CASSQVSRTGDSNQPQHF. CDR3 coding DNA: TGTGCCAGCAGCCAAGTGTCAAGGACAGGGGATAGCAATCAGCCCCAGCATTTT.

This clone was detected a few times. This chain links TRBV4-1 with TRBJ1-4; 11 nucleotides line up with TRBD1. Germline lookup yields CDR1 MGHRA and CDR2 YSYEKL. Trimming at V came to 0 bases and at J to 8 bases, leaving 11 bases not matched to a gene. This CDR3 contains 18 residues. The CDR3 spells CASSQDGQGARGREKLFF. The DNA for the CDR3 is TGCGCCAGCAGCCAAGACGGACAGGGGGCCCGGGGTAGGGAAAAACTGTTTTTT.

Turning to this clone: Different DNA sequences within this sample yield the same CDR3. The chain is built from TRBV5-1 and TRBJ1-3, with no clear D. V dropped 0 bases and J dropped 0 bases, with 4 bases sitting between them. Germline assignment: CDR1 SGHRS and CDR2 YFSETQ. The CDR3 length is 14 residues. The CDR3 loop is CASSLAGSGNTIYF. For the CDR3, the DNA is TGCGCCAGCAGCTTGGCAGGCTCTGGAAACACCATATATTTT.

The chain couples TRBV11-2 to TRBJ1-3; D is unresolved. The germline V gene has CDR1 SGHAT and CDR2 FQNNGV. The CDR3 totals 14 residues. V lost 1 base and J 0 bases, leaving 4 bases between the germline ends. CDR3 sequence (DNA): TGTGCCAGCAGCTTAGCCTTCTCTGGAAACACCATATATTTT. It yields the protein CASSLAFSGNTIYF.

Turning to this clone: Other DNA sequences in the sample encode the same CDR3. The chain recombines TRBV5-4 with TRBJ1-2; TRBD1 agrees at 7 bases. Trimming at V came to 3 bases and at J to 2 bases, leaving 1 base not matched to a gene. This CDR3 comprises 13 residues. Germline V gene sequence: CDR1 SGHNT, CDR2 YYREEE (reference sequence). The DNA of the CDR3 is TGTGCCAGCAGCTCAGGGGGGAACTATGGCTACACCTTC. Translated: CASSSGGNYGYTF.

The V gene is TRBV5-4, the J gene TRBJ1-4, with a weak D call TRBD1 (6 bases). The V gene's germline CDR1 is SGHNT and CDR2 YYREEE (reference sequence). Trimming cost V 4 bases and J 2 bases, with 9 bases left between them. The CDR3 is 14 residues long. The CDR3 DNA sequence: TGTGCCAGCAGCCAGGACAGCACTAATGAAAAACTGTTTTTT. It codes for CASSQDSTNEKLFF.

The rearrangement links TRBV5-6 to TRBJ2-2, with 9 bases lining up with TRBD1. The CDR3 loop spans 16 amino acids. Germline values: CDR1 SGHDT, CDR2 YYEEEE. After removal of 4 bases from V and 5 bases from J, the junction contained 9 bases not matched to a gene. Written as DNA, the CDR3 is TGTGCCAGCAGCCGATATGGACAGGGGCGGACCGGGGAGCTGTTTTTT. Translating gives CASSRYGQGRTGELFF.